A selection of T cell receptor beta chains follows, all from one sample in a study of control samples from healthy donors and cancer patients. Generated by immunoSEQ multiplex PCR, the TCRdb table keeps only in-frame clones and is missing some. The data show tens of thousands of clones, with 90% to 95% seen just once and approximately 15% held by the top ten. The material sequenced was blood. The receptors derive from a young man in good health. The CDR3 runs from the conserved cysteine through the conserved F or W. Each record gives: clone size, V gene, D gene, J gene, CDR3 protein, CDR3 DNA. D genes are given only for firm matches. Where a row states a size, it is once, few, many or the class of an expanded clone; other rows omit it.

abundance: NA
v_gene: TRBV11-2
d_gene: TRBD2
j_gene: TRBJ2-7
CDR3aa: CASSLGRLVAGGHYEQYF
CDR3nt: TGTGCCAGCAGCTTGGGGAGGCTGGTTGCGGGGGGACACTACGAGCAGTACTTC

abundance: NA
v_gene: TRBV29-1
d_gene: TRBD1
j_gene: TRBJ2-3
CDR3aa: CSLRQGNTDTQYF
CDR3nt: TGCAGCTTAAGACAGGGGAACACAGATACGCAGTATTTT

abundance: NA
v_gene: TRBV27
d_gene: TRBD1
j_gene: TRBJ1-1
CDR3aa: CASSPNRDRGTEAFF
CDR3nt: TGTGCCAGCAGTCCAAACCGGGACAGGGGCACTGAAGCTTTCTTT

abundance: NA
v_gene: TRBV28
d_gene: NA
j_gene: TRBJ1-3
CDR3aa: CASSLSGSGNTIYF
CDR3nt: TGTGCCAGCAGTTTATCGGGCTCTGGAAACACCATATATTTT

abundance: NA
v_gene: TRBV6-1
d_gene: NA
j_gene: TRBJ1-2
CDR3aa: CASSESPNYGYTF
CDR3nt: TGTGCCAGCAGTGAATCCCCCAACTATGGCTACACCTTC

abundance: NA
v_gene: TRBV7-2
d_gene: TRBD2
j_gene: TRBJ2-2
CDR3aa: CASSLTGGSTGELFF
CDR3nt: TGTGCCAGCAGCTTAACGGGAGGGAGCACCGGGGAGCTGTTTTTT

abundance: NA
v_gene: TRBV2
d_gene: NA
j_gene: TRBJ2-7
CDR3aa: CASTEGYEQYF
CDR3nt: TGTGCCAGCACGGAGGGCTACGAGCAGTACTTC

abundance: NA
v_gene: TRBV5-1
d_gene: TRBD1
j_gene: TRBJ2-5
CDR3aa: CASSRGGGETQYF
CDR3nt: TGCGCCAGCAGCCGAGGGGGCGGGGAGACCCAGTACTTC

abundance: NA
v_gene: TRBV7-9
d_gene: NA
j_gene: TRBJ1-5
CDR3aa: CASSATINQPQHF
CDR3nt: TGTGCCAGCAGCGCGACCATCAATCAGCCCCAGCATTTT

abundance: NA
v_gene: TRBV11-1
d_gene: TRBD2
j_gene: TRBJ2-7
CDR3aa: CASSEGLAGNYEQYF
CDR3nt: TGTGCCAGCAGCGAAGGACTAGCGGGGAACTACGAGCAGTACTTC

abundance: NA
v_gene: TRBV28
d_gene: NA
j_gene: TRBJ2-1
CDR3aa: CASSLYGASYNEQFF
CDR3nt: TGTGCCAGCAGTTTATACGGGGCTAGCTACAATGAGCAGTTCTTC

abundance: NA
v_gene: TRBV7-2
d_gene: TRBD2
j_gene: TRBJ2-7
CDR3aa: CASSLAPGVAGKYEQYF
CDR3nt: TGTGCCAGCAGCTTAGCTCCGGGGGTAGCGGGCAAGTACGAGCAGTACTTC

abundance: NA
v_gene: TRBV19
d_gene: TRBD2
j_gene: TRBJ2-1
CDR3aa: CASSRLAGDYNEQFF
CDR3nt: TGTGCCAGTAGTAGACTAGCGGGAGACTACAATGAGCAGTTCTTC

abundance: NA
v_gene: TRBV5-1
d_gene: NA
j_gene: TRBJ2-5
CDR3aa: CASSFGRLEPETQYF
CDR3nt: TGCGCCAGCAGCTTTGGTCGACTAGAGCCCGAGACCCAGTACTTC

abundance: NA
v_gene: TRBV10-1
d_gene: NA
j_gene: TRBJ2-2
CDR3aa: CASSETLVTGELFF
CDR3nt: TGCGCCAGCAGTGAAACTCTTGTGACCGGGGAGCTGTTTTTT

abundance: NA
v_gene: TRBV30
d_gene: NA
j_gene: TRBJ2-7
CDR3aa: CAWTAGGYEQYF
CDR3nt: TGTGCCTGGACGGCAGGTGGCTACGAGCAGTACTTC

abundance: NA
v_gene: TRBV14
d_gene: NA
j_gene: TRBJ1-2
CDR3aa: CASSQTGGGYYGYTF
CDR3nt: TGTGCCAGCAGCCAAACCGGTGGTGGATACTATGGCTACACCTTC

abundance: NA
v_gene: TRBV4-3
d_gene: NA
j_gene: TRBJ2-1
CDR3aa: CASSLKYPGADYNEQFF
CDR3nt: TGCGCCAGCAGCCTAAAGTACCCGGGAGCAGATTACAATGAGCAGTTCTTC

abundance: NA
v_gene: TRBV18
d_gene: TRBD1
j_gene: TRBJ2-1
CDR3aa: CASSYTGEESEQFF
CDR3nt: TGTGCCAGCTCCTACACAGGGGAAGAGAGTGAGCAGTTCTTC

abundance: NA
v_gene: TRBV7-6
d_gene: NA
j_gene: TRBJ2-7
CDR3aa: CASSLGGLMDEQYF
CDR3nt: TGTGCCAGCAGCTTAGGGGGGCTCATGGACGAGCAGTACTTC

abundance: once
v_gene: TRBV11-2
d_gene: TRBD2
j_gene: TRBJ2-7
CDR3aa: CASSLGAGGSEQYF
CDR3nt: TGTGCCAGCAGCTTAGGGGCGGGAGGGAGCGAGCAGTACTTC

abundance: NA
v_gene: TRBV6-5
d_gene: TRBD1
j_gene: TRBJ2-5
CDR3aa: CASSSLNRGQTQYF
CDR3nt: TGTGCCAGCAGTTCACTAAACAGGGGTCAGACCCAGTACTTC

abundance: NA
v_gene: TRBV12-3/TRBV12-4
d_gene: NA
j_gene: TRBJ2-5
CDR3aa: CASRRQAQETQYF
CDR3nt: TGTGCCAGCAGGCGCCAGGCCCAAGAGACCCAGTACTTC

abundance: NA
v_gene: TRBV11-2
d_gene: NA
j_gene: TRBJ2-1
CDR3aa: CATTSEVNEQFF
CDR3nt: TGTGCCACTACCTCGGAGGTCAATGAGCAGTTCTTC

abundance: NA
v_gene: TRBV7-8
d_gene: NA
j_gene: TRBJ2-3
CDR3aa: CASSLVLGRGQADTQYF
CDR3nt: TGTGCCAGCAGCTTAGTGTTGGGACGCGGGCAGGCAGATACGCAGTATTTT

abundance: NA
v_gene: TRBV4-2
d_gene: NA
j_gene: TRBJ1-2
CDR3aa: CASSPPTDNYGYTF
CDR3nt: TGTGCCAGCAGCCCGCCGACAGATAACTATGGCTACACCTTC

abundance: NA
v_gene: TRBV5-1
d_gene: TRBD2
j_gene: TRBJ2-7
CDR3aa: CASSRSTGGAEQYF
CDR3nt: TGCGCCAGCAGTCGAAGCACGGGAGGTGCCGAGCAGTACTTC

abundance: NA
v_gene: TRBV11-2
d_gene: NA
j_gene: TRBJ1-1
CDR3aa: CASSLEESSNTEAFF
CDR3nt: TGTGCCAGCAGCTTAGAGGAGAGTTCGAACACTGAAGCTTTCTTT

abundance: NA
v_gene: TRBV6-6
d_gene: TRBD1
j_gene: TRBJ2-3
CDR3aa: CASRLTGGTDTQYF
CDR3nt: TGTGCCAGCAGGTTGACAGGGGGCACAGATACGCAGTATTTT

abundance: NA
v_gene: TRBV19
d_gene: TRBD1
j_gene: TRBJ2-1
CDR3aa: CASSLRTGASINEQFF
CDR3nt: TGTGCCAGTAGTTTACGGACAGGGGCGTCAATCAATGAGCAGTTCTTC

abundance: NA
v_gene: TRBV5-1
d_gene: TRBD2
j_gene: TRBJ2-5
CDR3aa: CASSPVAGEQETQYF
CDR3nt: TGCGCCAGCAGCCCTGTAGCGGGAGAGCAAGAGACCCAGTACTTC

abundance: NA
v_gene: TRBV28
d_gene: NA
j_gene: TRBJ2-7
CDR3aa: CASSSVRLEEQYF
CDR3nt: TGTGCCAGCAGTTCCGTACGGCTGGAGGAGCAGTACTTC

abundance: NA
v_gene: TRBV7-2
d_gene: NA
j_gene: TRBJ2-1
CDR3aa: CASSSSYDEQFF
CDR3nt: TGTGCCAGCAGCTCCAGTTACGATGAGCAGTTCTTC

abundance: NA
v_gene: TRBV19
d_gene: TRBD1
j_gene: TRBJ2-7
CDR3aa: CASSRQGAGGTYEQYF
CDR3nt: TGTGCCAGTAGTCGTCAGGGGGCTGGCGGTACCTACGAGCAGTACTTC

abundance: NA
v_gene: TRBV30
d_gene: TRBD2
j_gene: TRBJ2-7
CDR3aa: CASGYSYEQYF
CDR3nt: TGTGCTAGCGGGTACTCCTACGAGCAGTACTTC

abundance: NA
v_gene: TRBV28
d_gene: TRBD1
j_gene: TRBJ1-6
CDR3aa: CASSTPGTGFYSPLHF
CDR3nt: TGTGCCAGCAGCACCCCCGGGACAGGGTTTTATTCACCCCTCCACTTT

abundance: NA
v_gene: TRBV5-8
d_gene: NA
j_gene: TRBJ1-1
CDR3aa: CASSGRTAEAFF
CDR3nt: TGTGCCAGCAGCGGACGGACCGCTGAAGCTTTCTTT

abundance: few
v_gene: TRBV18
d_gene: NA
j_gene: TRBJ1-5
CDR3aa: CASSPGGHNQPQHF
CDR3nt: TGTGCCAGCTCACCAGGGGGCCATAATCAGCCCCAGCATTTT

abundance: NA
v_gene: TRBV30
d_gene: NA
j_gene: TRBJ2-5
CDR3aa: CAWSVYATETQYF
CDR3nt: TGTGCCTGGAGTGTATACGCAACGGAGACCCAGTACTTC

abundance: once
v_gene: TRBV30
d_gene: NA
j_gene: TRBJ2-7
CDR3aa: CAWSVPGRGEQYF
CDR3nt: TGTGCCTGGAGTGTCCCGGGGAGAGGCGAGCAGTACTTC

abundance: NA
v_gene: TRBV10-3
d_gene: NA
j_gene: TRBJ2-3
CDR3aa: CAISAQTDTQYF
CDR3nt: TGTGCCATCAGTGCGCAGACAGATACGCAGTATTTT

abundance: NA
v_gene: TRBV5-1
d_gene: NA
j_gene: TRBJ1-4
CDR3aa: CASSLQGISTNEKLFF
CDR3nt: TGCGCCAGCAGCTTACAGGGAATCTCAACTAATGAAAAACTGTTTTTT

abundance: NA
v_gene: TRBV6-2/TRBV6-3
d_gene: TRBD1
j_gene: TRBJ2-2
CDR3aa: CASSRDRGENTGELFF
CDR3nt: TGTGCCAGCAGTAGGGACAGGGGGGAGAACACCGGGGAGCTGTTTTTT